This T cell receptor (beta chain) was retrieved from a study of siplizumab effects on memory and regulatory T cells. The study, taken as a whole, reports: Siplizumab caused a significant drop in alloreactive sequences traceable to unstimulated CD4+ memory cells. The authors could not assign a naive or memory phenotype to roughly 80-97% of proliferating CD4+ or CD8+ clones.

Germline V CDR1 and CDR2: MDHEN, SYDVKM. The V end lost 10 bases, the J end lost 7 bases, and 20 bases lay between the germline ends. The CDR3 consists of 14 residues. Worth noting for this clone: The antigen remains unidentified.

It was approximately 9.6 x 10^4 TCR templates that were assayed per sample. The method was immunoSEQ multiplex PCR; TCRdb's version includes in-frame clones alone and lacks a portion of them. In the table there are some 63,000 clones, approximately 97% of which are singletons. The chain has TRBV28 and TRBJ1-5, with D possibly matching TRBD1 (5 bases). The specimen sequenced was naive CD8+ T cells sorted from blood. This TCR came from a human donor in good health. CDR3 loop: CATQGPGLGQPQHF. As DNA, the CDR3 is TGTGCCACCCAAGGCCCGGGGCTTGGACAGCCCCAGCATTTT.